This T cell receptor (beta chain) was retrieved from a study of CD8 T cells in ankylosing spondylitis. Regarding the study as a whole: Seemingly distinctive of ankylosing spondylitis blood was a TCR beta motif formed by eight highly homologous variants. Significant enrichment of disease-linked clones was reported in matched ankylosing spondylitis synovial fluid.

Germline V gene sequence: CDR1 ENHRY, CDR2 SYGVKD. The CDR3 covers 14 residues. Trimming removed 3 bases at V and 4 bases at J, with 10 bases between. Each CDR3 protein gets one entry after TCRdb re-called the 5' RACE reads with MiXCR. The profile shows 800,000 to 900,000 distinct CDR3 sequences, roughly 12% of them singletons. The table lists this clonotype with many counts. Its specificity is unknown. The TCR was taken from a male donor with ankylosing spondylitis. The sequenced material came from blood, either unsorted or a sorted T cell fraction (not recorded which). The chain is built from TRBV10-3 and TRBJ2-1; TRBD2 might be the D (6 bases). The CDR3 protein is CAISDGRSYNEQFF. The CDR3 DNA follows: TGTGCCATCAGTGACGGGAGAAGTTACAATGAGCAGTTCTTC.